This T cell receptor (beta chain) was captured in a study of Tregs in tolerant kidney transplant recipients. General study points: Nucleotide sequences could not be compared across some patients' samples due to primer changes. Tolerant patients' donor-specific Tregs expanded beyond overall Tregs, suggesting antigen-driven growth.

Profiled with immunoSEQ multiplex PCR; TCRdb holds only in-frame clones, not every one. The specimen's table records about 23,000 clones. As regards this clone: The antigen is unknown. The CDR3 end is not reached by the read, which stops 3 residues before it; the germline J gene fills it in.

Mixed chimerism was transient after nonmyeloablative marrow transplants from related graft donors. CD4+CD25+CD127- Tregs, CD4+CD25- non-Tregs, CD4 and CD8 cells were sorted. With V trimmed by 0 bases and J by 1 base, 4 bases remained unmatched. The CDR3 is 16 amino acids. Germline-derived CDR1 and CDR2 are KGHSH and LQKENI. The chain couples TRBV18 to TRBJ1-1; 8 bases are shared with TRBD1. This receptor was identified in a human patient who received a combined kidney and bone marrow transplant. These T cells may partly come from the graft donor. Sample: CD4+ T cells from blood (PBMCs), taken 6 months after the transplant. CDR3 amino acids: CASSPPWDRWNTEAFF. CDR3 bases read: TGTGCCAGCTCACCACCGTGGGACAGGTGGAACACTGAA.